This T cell receptor (beta chain) appears in the sequencing data of a study of breast tumors, draining lymph nodes, adjacent tissues. Samples came from axillary lymph nodes draining the breast cancer. Each CDR3 protein gets one entry after TCRdb re-called the multiplex PCR reads with MiXCR. The sample consists of 150,000 to 200,000 distinct CDR3 sequences, 31% of them appearing once. This clonotype was seen many times. Its antigen is undetermined. CDR3 length: 13 amino acids. Trimming cost V 2 bases and J 5 bases, with 8 bases left between them. Germline assignment: CDR1 SGHRS and CDR2 YFSETQ. Study results and caveats: The lymph node origin of tumor T cells was framed as consistent with a hypothesis, not demonstrated. The data were judged consistent with most tumor T cells coming from lymph node and expanding in tumor. Tumor TCR diversity was below lymph nodes but above nontumor tissue.

The sequence was obtained from a female donor with breast cancer. Some clones in this sample may be carry-over from other donors' samples. Sequenced input: axillary lymph node tissue. The chain joins TRBV5-1 to TRBJ1-5, with D unclear. The CDR3 bases are TGCGCCAGCAGCTTCGGAAAGGATCAGCCCCAGCATTTT. Protein sequence: CASSFGKDQPQHF.